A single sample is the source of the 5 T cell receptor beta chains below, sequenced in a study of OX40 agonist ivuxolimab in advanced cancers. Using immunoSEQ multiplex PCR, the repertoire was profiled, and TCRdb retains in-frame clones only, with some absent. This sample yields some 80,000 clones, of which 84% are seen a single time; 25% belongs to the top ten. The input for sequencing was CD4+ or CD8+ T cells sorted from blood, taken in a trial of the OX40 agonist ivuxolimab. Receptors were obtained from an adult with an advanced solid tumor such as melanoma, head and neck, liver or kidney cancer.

The DNA for the CDR3 is TGTGCCAGCTCACCACTAACCTCAGGGGACGAGCAGTACTTC. Translating gives CASSPLTSGDEQYF. The gene calls are TRBV18 and TRBJ2-7; D may be TRBD1 (6 bases). The CDR3 is 14 residues long. From germline, CDR1 is KGHSH and CDR2 LQKENI. V was shortened by 1 base and J by 5 bases, with 12 bases between the two germline ends.

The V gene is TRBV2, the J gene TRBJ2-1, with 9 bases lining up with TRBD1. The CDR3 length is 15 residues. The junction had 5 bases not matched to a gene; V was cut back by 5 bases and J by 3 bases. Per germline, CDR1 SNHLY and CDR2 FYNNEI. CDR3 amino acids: CASSPGTGYYNEQFF. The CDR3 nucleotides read TGTGCCAGCAGTCCCGGGACAGGGTACTACAATGAGCAGTTCTTC.

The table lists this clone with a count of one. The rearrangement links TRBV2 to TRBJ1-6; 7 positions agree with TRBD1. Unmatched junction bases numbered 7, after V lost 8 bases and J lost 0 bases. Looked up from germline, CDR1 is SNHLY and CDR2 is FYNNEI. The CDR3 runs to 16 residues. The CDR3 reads CASLPQGSSYNSPLHF. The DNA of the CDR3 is TGTGCCAGCCTCCCACAGGGGAGCTCCTATAATTCACCCCTCCACTTT.

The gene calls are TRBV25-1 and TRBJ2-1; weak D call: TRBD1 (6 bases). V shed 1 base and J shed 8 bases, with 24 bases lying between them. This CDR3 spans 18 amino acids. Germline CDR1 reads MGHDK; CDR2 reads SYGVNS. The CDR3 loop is CASSESWGKAGGSDEQFF. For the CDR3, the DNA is TGTGCCAGCAGTGAATCTTGGGGGAAAGCTGGGGGCTCGGATGAGCAGTTCTTC.

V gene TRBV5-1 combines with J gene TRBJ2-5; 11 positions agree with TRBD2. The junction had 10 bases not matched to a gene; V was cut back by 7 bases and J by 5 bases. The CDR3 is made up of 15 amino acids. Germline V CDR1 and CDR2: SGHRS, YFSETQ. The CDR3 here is CASQILAGVDETQYF. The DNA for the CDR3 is TGCGCCAGCCAAATACTAGCGGGAGTGGACGAGACCCAGTACTTC.